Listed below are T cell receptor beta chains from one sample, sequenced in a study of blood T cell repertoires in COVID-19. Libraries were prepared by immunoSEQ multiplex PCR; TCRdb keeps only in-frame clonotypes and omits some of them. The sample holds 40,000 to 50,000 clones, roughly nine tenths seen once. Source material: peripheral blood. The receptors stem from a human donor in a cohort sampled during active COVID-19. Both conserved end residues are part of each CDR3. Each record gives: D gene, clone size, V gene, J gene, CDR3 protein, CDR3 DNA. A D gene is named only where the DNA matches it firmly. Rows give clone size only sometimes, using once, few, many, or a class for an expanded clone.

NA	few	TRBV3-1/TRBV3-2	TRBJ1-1	CASSHPERGGEAFF	TGTGCCAGCAGCCACCCCGAGCGGGGAGGTGAAGCTTTCTTT
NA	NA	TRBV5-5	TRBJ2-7	CASSLELTGFTYEQYF	TGTGCCAGCAGCTTGGAGCTCACAGGGTTTACGTACGAGCAGTACTTC
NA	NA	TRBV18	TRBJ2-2	CASSYIMMTPNTGELFF	TGTGCCAGCTCGTACATAATGATGACACCGAACACCGGGGAGCTGTTTTTT
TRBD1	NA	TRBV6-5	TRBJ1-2	CASTLTGGEVGGYTF	TGTGCCAGCACCCTAACAGGGGGCGAGGTCGGTGGCTACACCTTC
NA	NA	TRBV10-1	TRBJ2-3	CASKGTATDTQYF	TGCGCCAGCAAAGGGACTGCGACCGATACGCAGTATTTT
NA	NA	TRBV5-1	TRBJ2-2	CASSPTVPGNTGELFF	TGCGCCAGCAGCCCCACGGTCCCAGGGAACACCGGGGAGCTGTTTTTT
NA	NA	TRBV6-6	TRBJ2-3	CASAWRDTDTQYF	TGTGCCAGCGCTTGGAGGGATACAGATACGCAGTATTTT
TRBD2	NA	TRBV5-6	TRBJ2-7	CASSLPFPAGTYEQYF	TGTGCCAGCAGCTTGCCCTTCCCAGCGGGGACCTACGAGCAGTACTTC
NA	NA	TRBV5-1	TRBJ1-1	CASSLQGTLLGTEAFF	TGCGCCAGCAGCTTGCAGGGAACCCTTTTGGGCACTGAAGCTTTCTTT
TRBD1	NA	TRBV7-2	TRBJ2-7	CASKRQGPSYEQYF	TGTGCCAGCAAGCGACAGGGTCCCTCCTACGAGCAGTACTTC
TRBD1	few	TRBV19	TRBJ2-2	CASSIRGLSTGELFF	TGTGCCAGTAGTATAAGGGGGCTTAGCACCGGGGAGCTGTTTTTT
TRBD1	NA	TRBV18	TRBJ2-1	CASSPGQGNYNEQFF	TGTGCCAGCTCACCGGGACAGGGCAACTACAATGAGCAGTTCTTC
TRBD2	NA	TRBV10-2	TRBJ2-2	CASSESSGVGTGELFF	TGCGCCAGCAGTGAGTCGAGCGGGGTGGGCACCGGGGAGCTGTTTTTT
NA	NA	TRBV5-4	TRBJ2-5	CASSFGRPTPQETQYF	TGTGCCAGCAGCTTCGGCCGCCCGACACCTCAAGAGACCCAGTACTTC
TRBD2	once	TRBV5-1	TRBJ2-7	CASSLDASGTYEQYF	TGCGCCAGCAGCTTGGACGCTAGCGGTACATACGAGCAGTACTTC
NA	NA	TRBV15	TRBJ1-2	CATSRGTAGANYGYTF	TGTGCCACCAGCAGAGGCACAGCGGGCGCTAACTATGGCTACACCTTC
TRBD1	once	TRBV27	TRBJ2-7	CASSQAGTGGNEQYF	TGTGCCAGCAGTCAAGCCGGGACAGGGGGGAACGAGCAGTACTTC
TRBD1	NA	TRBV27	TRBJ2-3	CASSPLSGGRTDTQYF	TGTGCCAGCAGTCCTCTTTCAGGGGGCAGAACAGATACGCAGTATTTT
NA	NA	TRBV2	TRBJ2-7	CASLKGAYEQYF	TGTGCCAGCCTAAAAGGGGCCTACGAGCAGTACTTC
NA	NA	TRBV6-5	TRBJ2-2	CASNTGRNTGELFF	TGTGCCAGCAACACAGGGCGGAACACCGGGGAGCTGTTTTTT
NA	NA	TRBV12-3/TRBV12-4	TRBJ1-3	CASSFLGNTIYF	TGTGCCAGCAGTTTCCTAGGAAACACCATATATTTT
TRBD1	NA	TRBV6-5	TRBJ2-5	CASRTGGWETQYF	TGTGCCAGCAGAACAGGGGGCTGGGAGACCCAGTACTTC
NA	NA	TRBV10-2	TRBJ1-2	CASSSTGSVSRGYTF	TGCGCCAGCAGCTCTACAGGCTCGGTTTCGCGTGGCTACACCTTC
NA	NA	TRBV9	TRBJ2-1	CASSVAGVVNEQFF	TGTGCCAGCAGCGTAGCGGGGGTTGTAAATGAGCAGTTCTTC
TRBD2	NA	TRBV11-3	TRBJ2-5	CASSLGGGGGETQYF	TGTGCCAGCAGCTTAGGAGGCGGGGGGGGAGAGACCCAGTACTTC
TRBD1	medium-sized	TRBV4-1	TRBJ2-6	CASSQRGTVNSGANVLTF	TGCGCCAGCAGCCAAAGGGGGACAGTGAACTCTGGGGCCAACGTCCTGACTTTC
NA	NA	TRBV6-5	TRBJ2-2	CASSQTVNTGELFF	TGTGCCAGCAGCCAGACAGTGAACACCGGGGAGCTGTTTTTT
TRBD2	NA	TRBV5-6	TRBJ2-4	CASSFSGNGNIQYF	TGTGCCAGCAGCTTTAGCGGGAATGGAAACATTCAGTACTTC
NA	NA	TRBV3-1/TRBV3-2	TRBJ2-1	CASSQDLIPTGSHEQFF	TGTGCCAGCAGCCAAGACCTGATACCCACCGGGTCCCATGAGCAGTTCTTC
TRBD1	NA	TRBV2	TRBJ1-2	CARGQGGGYTF	TGTGCCAGGGGACAGGGAGGAGGCTACACCTTC
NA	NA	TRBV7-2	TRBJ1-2	CASQTGWVYGYTF	TGTGCCAGCCAAACGGGATGGGTCTACGGCTACACCTTC
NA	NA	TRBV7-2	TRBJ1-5	CASSSTGRNQPQHF	TGTGCCAGCAGCTCAACAGGGCGGAATCAGCCCCAGCATTTT
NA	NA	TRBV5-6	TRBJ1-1	CASSWDNGKSGTEAFF	TGTGCCAGCAGCTGGGATAACGGAAAAAGCGGTACTGAAGCTTTCTTT
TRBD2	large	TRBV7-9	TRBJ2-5	CASSLFGLAGEGETQYF	TGTGCCAGCAGCTTATTTGGTTTGGCGGGAGAGGGAGAGACCCAGTACTTC
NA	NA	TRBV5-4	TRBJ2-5	CASSSKAGGYQETQYF	TGTGCCAGCAGCTCAAAAGCGGGCGGGTACCAAGAGACCCAGTACTTC
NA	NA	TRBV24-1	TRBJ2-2	CATSSASGETGELFF	TGTGCCACCAGCTCGGCCTCGGGGGAAACCGGGGAGCTGTTTTTT
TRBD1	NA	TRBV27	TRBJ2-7	CASSLYPPQGAKRASYEQYF	TGTGCCAGCAGTTTATACCCCCCCCAGGGGGCGAAACGGGCCTCCTACGAGCAGTACTTC
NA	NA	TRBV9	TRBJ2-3	CASSVGRAGTDTQYF	TGTGCCAGCAGCGTAGGGAGGGCGGGAACAGATACGCAGTATTTT
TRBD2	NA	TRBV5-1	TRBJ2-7	CASTLSGGPAYEQYF	TGCGCCAGCACCCTTAGCGGGGGGCCCGCCTACGAGCAGTACTTC
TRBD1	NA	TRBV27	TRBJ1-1	CASSGTGRVRAFF	TGTGCCAGCTCAGGGACAGGGCGGGTGAGGGCTTTCTTT
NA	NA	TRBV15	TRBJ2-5	CATSRGSRGETQYF	TGTGCCACCAGCAGAGGCTCGCGCGGAGAGACCCAGTACTTC
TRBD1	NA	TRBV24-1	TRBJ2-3	CATSDLPEQGATQYF	TGTGCCACCAGTGATTTGCCGGAACAGGGGGCTACGCAGTATTTT
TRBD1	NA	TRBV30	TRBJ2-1	CAWSTVGTAYNEQFF	TGTGCCTGGAGCACCGTCGGGACAGCCTACAATGAGCAGTTCTTC
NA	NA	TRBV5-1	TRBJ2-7	CASREPGTVGGRYF	TGCGCCAGCAGAGAACCCGGGACAGTCGGGGGCCGGTACTTC
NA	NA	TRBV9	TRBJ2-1	CASSVRGTSYNEQFF	TGTGCCAGCAGCGTACGGGGGACTTCCTACAATGAGCAGTTCTTC
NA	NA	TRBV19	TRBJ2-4	CASSIRSNIQYF	TGTGCCAGTAGTATTCGGAGCAACATTCAGTACTTC
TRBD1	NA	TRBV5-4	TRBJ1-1	CASSRKSGQGEAFF	TGTGCCAGCAGCCGGAAGTCGGGACAGGGGGAGGCTTTCTTT
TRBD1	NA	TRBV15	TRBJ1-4	CATSRGAGTGDLRVFF	TGTGCCACCAGCAGAGGGGCCGGGACAGGGGACCTAAGGGTGTTTTTT
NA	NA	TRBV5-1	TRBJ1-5	CASSPGGGQRQPQHF	TGCGCCAGCAGCCCTGGCGGGGGGCAGCGGCAGCCCCAGCATTTT
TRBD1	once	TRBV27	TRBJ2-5	CASSSRRGLNFDRETQYF	TGTGCCAGCAGCTCCCGCAGGGGGCTTAATTTTGATCGAGAGACCCAGTACTTC
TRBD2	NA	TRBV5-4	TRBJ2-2	CASSFTSGSLHTGELFF	TGTGCCAGCAGCTTTACTAGCGGGAGTCTTCACACCGGGGAGCTGTTTTTT
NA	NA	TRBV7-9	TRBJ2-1	CASSLGTGFSYNEQFF	TGTGCCAGCAGCTTAGGAACAGGGTTCTCCTACAATGAGCAGTTCTTC
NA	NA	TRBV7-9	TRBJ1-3	CASSLVPPANTIYF	TGTGCCAGCAGCTTAGTTCCCCCAGCGAACACCATATATTTT
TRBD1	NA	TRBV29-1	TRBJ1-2	CSVVGTGTGDGYTF	TGCAGCGTCGTAGGGACAGGGACGGGGGATGGCTACACCTTC
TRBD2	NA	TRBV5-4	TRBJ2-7	CASSNDGLGSYEQYF	TGTGCCAGCAGCAATGATGGACTAGGGTCCTACGAGCAGTACTTC
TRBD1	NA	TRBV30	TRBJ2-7	CAWRGTGGHYEQYF	TGTGCCTGGAGAGGGACAGGGGGCCACTACGAGCAGTACTTC
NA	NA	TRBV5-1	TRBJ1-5	CASSPDPGVGQPQHF	TGCGCCAGCAGCCCCGACCCAGGGGTGGGTCAGCCCCAGCATTTT
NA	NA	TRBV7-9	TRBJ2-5	CASSPSRETQYF	TGTGCCAGCAGCCCTTCGAGGGAGACCCAGTACTTC
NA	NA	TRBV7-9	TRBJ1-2	CASSLASGNYGYTF	TGTGCCAGCAGCTTAGCCTCAGGGAACTATGGCTACACCTTC